This entry is about one TCR beta chain. The record originates from a study of shared clonotypes between healthy human individuals. This CDR3 is 13 amino acids long. Per the germline V gene, CDR1 is SGHDT and CDR2 is YYEEEE. V lost 4 bases to trimming and J lost 6 bases, with 14 bases between them. Terminally differentiated effector memory CD45RA+ cells were excluded from the naive CD8 cells, which were CD45RO-negative and positively selected for CCR7. The assay was immunoSEQ multiplex PCR, and TCRdb's table has in-frame clones only and misses some. The table has 2 million or so clones, about 94% seen once.

Source material: naive CD8+ T cells sorted from blood. The sequence derives from a man aged 18 to 30 in good health. The chain links TRBV5-6 to TRBJ2-7, with D possibly being TRBD1 (6 bases). CDR3 in DNA: TGTGCCAGCAGCCGCATGACAGGTTCCGAGCAGTACTTC. Its translation: CASSRMTGSEQYF.